The next 8 T cell receptor beta chains were all read from a single sample in a study of blood T cell repertoires in COVID-19 (dated by TCRdb to the early 2020s). Library creation used the immunoSEQ multiplex PCR assay. Sourced from immuneACCESS, this table was stored by TCRdb with only in-frame sequences that have V and J called. A share of the clones is absent; for the studies checked, an unresolved V gene accounts for under half, and the remainder has no known explanation. The sample table shows hundreds of thousands of clones, and about 88% are seen once. In total, the top ten clones hold around 2% of the sample. Sequenced sample: peripheral blood. The receptor set was obtained from a woman between 40 and 55 years old who had recovered from COVID-19.

V is TRBV19 and J is TRBJ2-7; 11 bases are a match to TRBD1. Germline CDR1 and CDR2: LNHDA and SQIVND (reference sequence). V lost 7 bases, J lost 4 bases, and 9 bases stayed unmatched. There are 15 residues in the CDR3. The CDR3 region is CASTIRTGGRYEQYF. The CDR3 nucleotides read TGTGCCAGTACCATCCGGACAGGGGGCAGGTACGAGCAGTACTTC.

The table lists this clone with many counts. The chain is built from TRBV6-2 or TRBV6-3 and TRBJ2-1; 10 bases agree with TRBD2. Germline CDR1 reads MNHEY; CDR2 reads SVGEGT. This CDR3 region has 20 residues. V shed 7 bases, J shed 3 bases, and the junction held 21 bases outside the gene matches. CDR3 DNA sequence: TGTGCCAGCACCCCTCCTGCTAGCGGGAGAGGGAATGTTGTCTACAATGAGCAGTTCTTC. Its protein is CASTPPASGRGNVVYNEQFF.

The gene calls are TRBV7-9 and TRBJ2-1; a possible D gene is TRBD2 (6 bases). Germline values: CDR1 SEHNR, CDR2 FQNEAQ (reference sequence). The CDR3 consists of 15 residues. Trimming took off 7 bases at V and 0 bases at J, with 13 bases between the two ends. The CDR3 DNA reads as TGTGCCAGCAACGGCGGCGGGGTCTCCTACAATGAGCAGTTCTTC. Protein product: CASNGGGVSYNEQFF.

The V call is TRBV11-3, the J call TRBJ2-1; TRBD2 matches 16 bases. The CDR3 sequence is 16 residues long. J gave up 6 bases and V 8 bases, and 7 bases lay outside the gene matches. Germline CDR1 is SGHNT and CDR2 is YENEEA. This CDR3 reads CASRGTSGRASNEQFF. CDR3 bases: TGTGCCAGCCGTGGGACTAGCGGGAGGGCCTCCAATGAGCAGTTCTTC.

J is TRBJ2-4 and V is TRBV19; 12 positions match TRBD1. The V gene end was trimmed by 5 bases and the J gene end by 5 bases; junction bases not matched to a gene: 10. The CDR3 consists of 17 residues. Germline lookup yields CDR1 LNHDA and CDR2 SQIVND (reference sequence). The CDR3 loop reads CASSRRDRGPEENIQYF. The CDR3 coding sequence is TGTGCCAGTAGTCGGCGGGACAGGGGGCCCGAGGAAAACATTCAGTACTTC.

The chain carries TRBV5-1 and TRBJ2-3; possibly TRBD1 for D (6 bases). CDR3 size: 16 residues. The germline gives CDR1 SGHRS, CDR2 YFSETQ. V was clipped by 4 bases and J by 0 bases, with 15 bases between them. The CDR3 DNA reads TGCGCCAGCAGCCTTACCGGGACACCTAGCACAGATACGCAGTATTTT. Its protein is CASSLTGTPSTDTQYF.

This rearrangement joins TRBV4-3 to TRBJ2-2; 10 nucleotides match TRBD2. The V segment lost 3 bases and the J segment 2 bases; nucleotides outside the gene matches: 6. The CDR3 runs to 17 residues. The germline CDR1 and CDR2 sequences are LGHNA and YSLEER. The CDR3 sequence is CASSHSLAGGNTGELFF. CDR3 coding DNA: TGCGCCAGCAGCCATTCGTTAGCGGGAGGAAACACCGGGGAGCTGTTTTTT.

This clone was counted only a few times. J is TRBJ2-1 and V is TRBV3-1 (or the pseudogene TRBV3-2), with D possibly TRBD1 on 6 matching bases. From germline, CDR1 is LGHDT and CDR2 YNNKEL (reference sequence). This CDR3 comprises 15 residues. Trimming left V 5 bases short and J 4 bases short, with 15 bases between. Here the CDR3 reads CASSESRGSYNEQFF. Here the CDR3 DNA reads TGTGCCAGCAGCGAGAGCAGGGGAAGTTACAATGAGCAGTTCTTC.